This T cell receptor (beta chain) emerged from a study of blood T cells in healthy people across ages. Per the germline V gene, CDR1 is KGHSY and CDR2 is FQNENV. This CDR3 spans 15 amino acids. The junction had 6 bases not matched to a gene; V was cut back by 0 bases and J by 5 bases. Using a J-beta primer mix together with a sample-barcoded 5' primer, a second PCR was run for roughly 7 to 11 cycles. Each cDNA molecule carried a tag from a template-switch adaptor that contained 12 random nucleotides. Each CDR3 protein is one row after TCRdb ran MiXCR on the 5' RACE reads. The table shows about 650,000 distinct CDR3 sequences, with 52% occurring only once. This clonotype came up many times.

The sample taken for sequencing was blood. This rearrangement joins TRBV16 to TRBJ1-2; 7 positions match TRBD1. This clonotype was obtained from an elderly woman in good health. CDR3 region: CASSQSGTVRYGYTF. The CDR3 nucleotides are TGTGCCAGCAGCCAATCCGGGACAGTTCGGTATGGCTACACCTTC.